This entry is about one T cell receptor beta chain. The antigen remains undetermined. The data stem from a study of T cell repertoires in cytomegalovirus infection. Whole-study context: Based on public TCR beta signatures, there were indications of CMV infection and of a matching HLA type. Findings of the study overall: Cumulated frequencies of public TCR beta families served to identify carriers of CMV plus the relevant HLA.

In TCRdb, the reads were re-called with MiXCR into one record per CDR3 protein. This table holds a few hundred thousand distinct CDR3 sequences, over 8% found once. Sequenced sample: PBMCs. The TCR comes from a human donor in good health (CMV status not recorded). Some clones in this sample may be carry-over from other donors' samples.

In DNA, the CDR3 is TGTGCCAGCAGTTTAAACCTAGGGACCAAAGGGGTGTCTGGCTACACCTTC. It is translated as CASSLNLGTKGVSGYTF. The chain couples TRBV27 to TRBJ1-2, with D perhaps TRBD1 (5 bases). The CDR3 length is 17 residues. V gave up 2 bases and J gave up 7 bases, with 23 bases separating them. Germline V gene lookup returns CDR1 MNHEY and CDR2 SMNVEV (reference sequence).